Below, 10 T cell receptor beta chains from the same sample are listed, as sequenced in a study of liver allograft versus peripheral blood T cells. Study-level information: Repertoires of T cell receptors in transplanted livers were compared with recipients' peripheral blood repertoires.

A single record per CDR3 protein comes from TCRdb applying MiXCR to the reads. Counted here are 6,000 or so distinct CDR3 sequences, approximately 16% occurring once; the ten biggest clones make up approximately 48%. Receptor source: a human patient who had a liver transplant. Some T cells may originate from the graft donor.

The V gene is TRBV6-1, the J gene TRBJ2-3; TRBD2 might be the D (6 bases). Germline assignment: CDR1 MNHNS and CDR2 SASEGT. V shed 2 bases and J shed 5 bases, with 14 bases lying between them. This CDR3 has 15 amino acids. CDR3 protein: CASSERVGGQDTQYF. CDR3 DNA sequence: TGTGCCAGCAGTGAAAGGGTGGGAGGCCAAGATACGCAGTATTTT.

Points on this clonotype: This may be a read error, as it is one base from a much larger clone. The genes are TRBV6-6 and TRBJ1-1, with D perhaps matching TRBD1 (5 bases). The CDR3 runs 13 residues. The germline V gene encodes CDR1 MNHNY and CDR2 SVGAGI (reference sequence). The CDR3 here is CTSRQTMNTEAFF. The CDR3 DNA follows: TGTACCAGCAGACAGACTATGAACACTGAAGCTTTCTTT.

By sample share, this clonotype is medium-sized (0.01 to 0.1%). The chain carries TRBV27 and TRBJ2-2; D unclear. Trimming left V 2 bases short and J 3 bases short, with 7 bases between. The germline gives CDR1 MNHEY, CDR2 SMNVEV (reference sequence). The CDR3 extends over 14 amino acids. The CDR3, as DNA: TGTGCCAGCAGTTTAGCAGCCGACACCGGGGAGCTGTTTTTT. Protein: CASSLAADTGELFF.

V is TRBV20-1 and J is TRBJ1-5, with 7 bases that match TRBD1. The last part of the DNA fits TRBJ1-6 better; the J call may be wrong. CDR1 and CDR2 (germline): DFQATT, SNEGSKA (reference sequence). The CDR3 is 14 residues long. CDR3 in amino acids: CSARSGTEGSPLHF. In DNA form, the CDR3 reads TGCAGTGCTAGATCCGGGACAGAAGGATCACCCCTCCACTTT.

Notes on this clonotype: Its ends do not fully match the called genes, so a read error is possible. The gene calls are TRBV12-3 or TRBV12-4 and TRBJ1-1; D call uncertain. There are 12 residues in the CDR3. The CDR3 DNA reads TGTGCCAACAGTTATCTTGACACTGAAGCTTTCTTT. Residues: CANSYLDTEAFF.

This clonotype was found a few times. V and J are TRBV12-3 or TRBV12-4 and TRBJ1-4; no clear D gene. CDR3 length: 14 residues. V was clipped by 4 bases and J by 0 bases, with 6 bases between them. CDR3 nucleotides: TGTGCCAGCAGTTCGGCAGCAACTAATGAAAAACTGTTTTTT. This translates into CASSSAATNEKLFF.

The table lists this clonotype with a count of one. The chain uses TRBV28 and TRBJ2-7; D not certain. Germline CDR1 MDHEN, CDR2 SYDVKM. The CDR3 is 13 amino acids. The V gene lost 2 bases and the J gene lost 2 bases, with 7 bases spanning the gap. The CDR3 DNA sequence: TGTGCCAGCAGTTTAAGCACTGCCTACGAGCAGTACTTC. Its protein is CASSLSTAYEQYF.

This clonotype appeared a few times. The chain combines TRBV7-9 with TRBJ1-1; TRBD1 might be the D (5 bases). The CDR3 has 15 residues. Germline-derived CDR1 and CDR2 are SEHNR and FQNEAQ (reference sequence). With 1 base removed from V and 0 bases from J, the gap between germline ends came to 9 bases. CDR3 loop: CASSLVGDLNTEAFF. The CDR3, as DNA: TGTGCCAGCAGCTTAGTGGGGGATCTGAACACTGAAGCTTTCTTT.

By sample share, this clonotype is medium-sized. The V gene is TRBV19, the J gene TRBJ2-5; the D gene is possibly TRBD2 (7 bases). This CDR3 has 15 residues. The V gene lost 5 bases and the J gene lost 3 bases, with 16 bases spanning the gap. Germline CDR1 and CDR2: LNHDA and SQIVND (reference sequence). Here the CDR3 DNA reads TGTGCCAGTAGTCCTGACAGGAGCGGGGAAGAGACCCAGTACTTC. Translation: CASSPDRSGEETQYF.

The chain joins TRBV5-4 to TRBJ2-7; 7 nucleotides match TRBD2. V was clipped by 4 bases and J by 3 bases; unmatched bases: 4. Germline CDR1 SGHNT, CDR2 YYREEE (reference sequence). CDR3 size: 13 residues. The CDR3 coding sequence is TGTGCCAGCAGCCCGGGACTAAACTACGAGCAGTACTTC. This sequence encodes CASSPGLNYEQYF.